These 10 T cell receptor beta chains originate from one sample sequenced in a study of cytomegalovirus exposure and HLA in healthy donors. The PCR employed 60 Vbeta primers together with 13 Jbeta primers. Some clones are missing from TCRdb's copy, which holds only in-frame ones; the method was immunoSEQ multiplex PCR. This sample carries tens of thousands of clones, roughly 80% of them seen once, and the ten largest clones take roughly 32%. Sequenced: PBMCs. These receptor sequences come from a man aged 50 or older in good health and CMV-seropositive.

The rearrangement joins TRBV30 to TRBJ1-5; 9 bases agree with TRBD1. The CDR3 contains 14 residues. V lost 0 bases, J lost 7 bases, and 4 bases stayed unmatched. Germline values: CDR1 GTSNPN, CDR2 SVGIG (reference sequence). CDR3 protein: CAWSVDRGNQPQHF. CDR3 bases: TGTGCCTGGAGTGTTGACAGGGGGAACCAGCCCCAGCATTTT. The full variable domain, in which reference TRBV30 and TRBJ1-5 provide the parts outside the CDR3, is SQTIHQWPATLVQPVGSPLSLECTVEGTSNPNLYWYRQAAGRGLQLLFYSVGIGQISSEVPQNLSASRPQDRQFILSSKKLLLSDSGFYLCAWSVDRGNQPQHFGDGTRLSIL.

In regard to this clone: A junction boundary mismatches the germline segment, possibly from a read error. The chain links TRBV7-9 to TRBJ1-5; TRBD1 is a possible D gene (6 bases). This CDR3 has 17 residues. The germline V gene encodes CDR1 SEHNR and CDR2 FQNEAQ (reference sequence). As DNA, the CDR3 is TGTTCCAGCAGCTTAGGAATCGGCAGGGGATACGAACAGCCCCAGCATTTT. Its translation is CSSSLGIGRGYEQPQHF.

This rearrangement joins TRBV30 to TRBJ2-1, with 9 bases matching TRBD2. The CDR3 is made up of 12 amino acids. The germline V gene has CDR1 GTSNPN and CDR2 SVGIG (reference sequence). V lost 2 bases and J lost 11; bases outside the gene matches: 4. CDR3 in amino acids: CAWSPSGTQQFF. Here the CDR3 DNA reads TGTGCCTGGAGTCCTAGCGGGACACAGCAGTTCTTC.

The CDR3 loop reads CATSRDLAGGYTGELFF. The CDR3 DNA reads as TGTGCCACCAGCAGAGATCTGGCGGGAGGTTACACCGGGGAGCTGTTTTTT. The chain is built from TRBV15 and TRBJ2-2, with 8 nucleotides matching TRBD2. V was clipped by 0 bases and J by 3 bases; unmatched bases: 6. CDR1 and CDR2 from the germline V gene are LNHNV and YYDKDF (reference sequence). The CDR3 has 17 residues. Full variable domain (remainder filled in from reference TRBV15 and TRBJ2-2): DAMVIQNPRYQVTQFGKPVTLSCSQTLNHNVMYWYQQKSSQAPKLLFHYYDKDFNNEADTPDNFQSRRPNTSFCFLDIRSPGLGDTAMYLCATSRDLAGGYTGELFFGEGSRLTVL.

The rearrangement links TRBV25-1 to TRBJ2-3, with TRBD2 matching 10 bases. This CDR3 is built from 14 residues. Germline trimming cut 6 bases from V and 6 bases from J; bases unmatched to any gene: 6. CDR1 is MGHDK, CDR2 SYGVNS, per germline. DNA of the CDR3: TGTGCCAGCAGAGGGGGACTAGCGACCGATACGCAGTATTTT. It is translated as CASRGGLATDTQYF.

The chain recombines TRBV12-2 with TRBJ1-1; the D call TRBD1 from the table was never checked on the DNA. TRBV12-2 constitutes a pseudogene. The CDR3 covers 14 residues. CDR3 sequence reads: CASAQDRLNTEAFF. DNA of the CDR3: TGTGCAAGCGCACAGGACCGCTTGAACACTGAAGCTTTCTTT.

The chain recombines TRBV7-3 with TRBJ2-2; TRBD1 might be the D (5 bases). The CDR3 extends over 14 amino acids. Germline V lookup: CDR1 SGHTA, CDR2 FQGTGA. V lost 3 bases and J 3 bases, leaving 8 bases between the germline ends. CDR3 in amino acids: CASSLGQHTGELFF. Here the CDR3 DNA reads TGTGCCAGCAGCTTGGGGCAACACACCGGGGAGCTGTTTTTT.

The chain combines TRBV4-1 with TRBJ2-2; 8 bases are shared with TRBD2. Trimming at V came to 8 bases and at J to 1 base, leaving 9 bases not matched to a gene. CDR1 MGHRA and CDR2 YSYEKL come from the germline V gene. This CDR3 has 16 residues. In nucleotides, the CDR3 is TGCGCCAGCCAGGTTCGGCTAGCGGGGAACACCGGGGAGCTGTTTTTT. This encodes CASQVRLAGNTGELFF.

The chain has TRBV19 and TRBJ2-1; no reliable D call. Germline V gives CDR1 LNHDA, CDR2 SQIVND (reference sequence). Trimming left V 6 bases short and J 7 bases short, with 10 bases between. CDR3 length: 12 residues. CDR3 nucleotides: TGTGCCAGTAGCAACATCCTGAATGAGCAGTTCTTC. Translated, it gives CASSNILNEQFF. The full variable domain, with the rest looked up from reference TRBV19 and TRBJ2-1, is DGGITQSPKYLFRKEGQNVTLSCEQNLNHDAMYWYRQDPGQGLRLIYYSQIVNDFQKGDIAEGYSVSREKKESFPLTVTSAQKNPTAFYLCASSNILNEQFFGPGTRLTVL.

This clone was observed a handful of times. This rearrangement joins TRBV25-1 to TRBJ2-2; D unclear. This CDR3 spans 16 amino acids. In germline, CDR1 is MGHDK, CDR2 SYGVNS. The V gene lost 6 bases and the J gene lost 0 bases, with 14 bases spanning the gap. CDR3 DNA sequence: TGTGCCAGCAGGAGCCAGGCAGCTACGAACACCGGGGAGCTGTTTTTT. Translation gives CASRSQAATNTGELFF.